The 25 T cell receptor beta chains in this list originate from one sample, sequenced in a study of cytomegalovirus exposure and HLA in healthy donors. The PCR used 60 Vbeta and 13 Jbeta primers. The repertoire was sequenced with immunoSEQ multiplex PCR; TCRdb's copy has only in-frame clones and lacks some. Found here are under 200,000 clones; the top ten clones hold 0.75% to 0.85%. The sample comprised PBMCs. Receptors were obtained from a woman under 30 in good health and CMV-seropositive.

The chain links TRBV15 to TRBJ2-1; a weak D match, TRBD1 (5 bases). The germline CDR1 and CDR2 sequences are LNHNV and YYDKDF (reference sequence). The ends were cut back, 4 bases at V and 7 bases at J, with 8 bases in the middle. CDR3 size: 12 residues. CDR3 in amino acids: CATSNTGNEQFF. CDR3 nucleotides: TGTGCCACCAGCAACACAGGTAATGAGCAGTTCTTC.

This chain joins TRBV29-1 and TRBJ1-1; possibly TRBD1 for D (5 bases). Germline V CDR1 and CDR2: SQVTM, ANQGSEA. CDR3 length: 15 amino acids. Trimming took 4 bases from V and 0 from J, leaving 15 bases between them. The CDR3 DNA is TGCAGCGTTGCCCCAGGTTGGGGCATGAACACTGAAGCTTTCTTT. This codes for CSVAPGWGMNTEAFF.

The V call is TRBV6-1, the J call TRBJ2-7; 8 bases are a match to TRBD1. This CDR3 is 15 amino acids long. From germline, CDR1 is MNHNS and CDR2 SASEGT. V was clipped by 0 bases and J by 6 bases; unmatched bases: 7. CDR3 sequence (DNA): TGTGCCAGCAGTGAAGCGGTGGACAGGGAGTTCGAGCAGTACTTC. It encodes CASSEAVDREFEQYF.

The chain couples TRBV7-6 to TRBJ2-5, with TRBD2 identical over 12 bases. With 1 base clipped from V and 2 bases from J, the junction kept 8 bases outside the gene matches. CDR3 length: 18 amino acids. Germline values: CDR1 SGHVS, CDR2 FNYEAQ. The CDR3 region is CASSLVFMGTSGQETQYF. The CDR3 DNA is TGTGCCAGCAGCTTAGTATTTATGGGGACTAGCGGGCAAGAGACCCAGTACTTC.

This rearrangement joins TRBV27 to TRBJ2-4; 9 nucleotides line up with TRBD1. Trimming cost V 6 bases and J 5 bases; bases outside gene matches: 20. Germline CDR1 is MNHEY and CDR2 is SMNVEV (reference sequence). This CDR3 region has 19 residues. This CDR3 is CASSPRTGTGRVHENIQYF. The CDR3 DNA follows: TGTGCCAGCAGCCCCAGGACCGGGACAGGGAGGGTCCACGAAAACATTCAGTACTTC.

The chain is built from TRBV5-1 and TRBJ2-1; 8 nucleotides agree with TRBD1. Germline values: CDR1 SGHRS, CDR2 YFSETQ. The CDR3 runs 13 residues. The trim removed 4 bases at V and 8 bases at J, leaving 5 bases unmatched. CDR3 coding DNA: TGCGCCAGCAGCGCGACAGGGGACGATGAGCAGTTCTTC. Translation: CASSATGDDEQFF.

The chain recombines TRBV19 with TRBJ1-1, with 12 positions matching TRBD1. This CDR3 spans 14 amino acids. J lost 10 bases, V lost 8 bases, and 11 bases had no gene match. The germline gives CDR1 LNHDA, CDR2 SQIVND (reference sequence). This CDR3 is CASQLGTGGLGAFF. The CDR3 nucleotides read TGTGCCAGTCAATTAGGGACAGGGGGCTTAGGAGCTTTCTTT.

The chain uses TRBV6-5 and TRBJ1-6; D call uncertain. The CDR3 is made up of 16 amino acids. V dropped 0 bases and J dropped 4 bases, with 10 bases sitting between them. Germline V gene data show CDR1 as MNHEY and CDR2 as SVGAGI. CDR3 nucleotide sequence: TGTGCCAGCAGTTACTCCCTGAGGCCTTATAATTCACCCCTCCACTTT. This translates into CASSYSLRPYNSPLHF.

This sequence joins TRBV19 and TRBJ1-2; 10 bases line up with TRBD1. Germline CDR1 reads LNHDA; CDR2 reads SQIVND (reference sequence). J lost 5 bases, V lost 7 bases, and 7 bases had no gene match. The CDR3 has 14 residues. The CDR3 DNA is TGTGCCAGTACCAGACAGGGGGCACAGTATGGCTACACCTTC. Protein: CASTRQGAQYGYTF.

About this clone itself: Distinct nucleotide sequences in the sample also encode this CDR3. The genes are TRBV11-3 and TRBJ2-7; tentative D call: TRBD2 (6 bases). Trimming took 6 bases from V and 2 from J, leaving 11 bases between them. The CDR3 runs 13 residues. Germline CDR1 reads SGHNT; CDR2 reads YENEEA. The CDR3: CASRRDSAYEQYF. CDR3 DNA sequence: TGTGCCAGCAGACGGGACTCAGCCTACGAGCAGTACTTC.

The chain has TRBV4-1 and TRBJ2-1, with 9 bases identical to TRBD1. V lost 3 bases to trimming and J lost 4 bases; unmatched junction nucleotides: 10. The CDR3 has 17 residues. The germline V gene has CDR1 MGHRA and CDR2 YSYEKL. The CDR3 DNA reads as TGCGCCAGCAGCCACTCACCGGGACAGGGTATATACAATGAGCAGTTCTTC. It specifies CASSHSPGQGIYNEQFF.

The chain employs TRBV19 and TRBJ1-2; 8 nucleotides align to TRBD1. CDR3 length: 17 amino acids. With 5 bases clipped from V and 2 bases from J, the junction kept 13 bases outside the gene matches. Per germline, CDR1 LNHDA and CDR2 SQIVND (reference sequence). The CDR3 is CASSASLTGTGNYGYTF. In DNA, the CDR3 is TGTGCCAGTAGTGCCTCCCTTACCGGGACAGGCAACTATGGCTACACCTTC.

The rearrangement links TRBV29-1 to TRBJ2-2; 10 nucleotides line up with TRBD2. Trimming removed 7 bases from V and 4 bases from J; junction bases left unmatched: 6. This CDR3 has 14 residues. The V gene's germline CDR1 is SQVTM and CDR2 ANQGSEA. The CDR3 reads CSGGTSAATGELFF. The DNA of the CDR3 is TGCAGCGGGGGGACTAGCGCAGCCACCGGGGAGCTGTTTTTT.

The chain employs TRBV7-3 and TRBJ1-6; D may be TRBD1 (5 bases). The V and J ends lost 4 bases and 5 bases respectively, with 15 bases between them. The CDR3 covers 16 residues. Germline V gives CDR1 SGHTA, CDR2 FQGTGA. Here the CDR3 reads CASSSPGNTDNSPLHF. The CDR3 bases are TGTGCCAGCAGCTCTCCAGGGAATACCGATAATTCACCCCTCCACTTT.

The chain employs TRBV15 and TRBJ2-7, with D possibly matching TRBD2 (6 bases). CDR3 length equals 15 residues. V lost 2 bases and J lost 1, with 12 bases in between. Germline lookup yields CDR1 LNHNV and CDR2 YYDKDF (reference sequence). CDR3 bases: TGTGCCACCAGCAGACCCGGGACTGAGTCCTACGAGCAGTACTTC. Translated, it gives CATSRPGTESYEQYF.

The chain carries TRBV6-5 and TRBJ1-4; TRBD1 might be the D (6 bases). The germline CDR1 and CDR2 sequences are MNHEY and SVGAGI. The ends were cut back, 7 bases at V and 3 bases at J, with 12 bases in the middle. CDR3 length equals 14 residues. The CDR3 region has the DNA TGTGCCAGCAAACGGGACAATGCTAATGAAAAACTGTTTTTT. Translating gives CASKRDNANEKLFF.

V usage is TRBV6-6 and J usage is TRBJ2-7, with 9 bases aligning to TRBD1. Germline assignment: CDR1 MNHNY and CDR2 SVGAGI (reference sequence). This CDR3 has 15 amino acids. The ends lost 2 bases at V and 2 bases at J; junction bases unmatched: 4. The CDR3, as DNA: TGTGCCAGCAGTTACCAAGGACAGGGGACCTACGAGCAGTACTTC. Protein: CASSYQGQGTYEQYF.

The chain has TRBV7-6 and TRBJ1-1; D uncertain. CDR3 size: 13 residues. Trimming removed 1 base at V and 3 bases at J, with 6 bases between. The germline CDR1 and CDR2 sequences are SGHVS and FNYEAQ. CDR3 nucleotide sequence: TGTGCCAGCAGCTTAGTGGGAGACACTGAAGCTTTCTTT. Protein product: CASSLVGDTEAFF. Based on the CDR3 plus reference TRBV7-6 and TRBJ1-1, the full variable domain is GAGVSQSPRYKVTKRGQDVALRCDPISGHVSLYWYRQALGQGPEFLTYFNYEAQQDKSGLPNDRFSAERPEGSISTLTIQRTEQRDSAMYRCASSLVGDTEAFFGQGTRLTVV.

The V gene is TRBV7-2, the J gene TRBJ1-2, with 9 bases identical to TRBD1. V gave up 4 bases and J gave up 6 bases; unmatched junction bases: 9. CDR1 SGHTA and CDR2 FQGNSA come from the germline V gene. The CDR3 contains 15 residues. CDR3 sequence reads: CASSYPGTGMDGYTF. CDR3 coding DNA: TGTGCCAGCAGCTACCCCGGGACAGGGATGGATGGCTACACCTTC.

The chain combines TRBV11-2 with TRBJ1-6; the D gene is possibly TRBD1 (6 bases). In germline, CDR1 is SGHAT, CDR2 FQNNGV. Trimming took 0 bases from V and 7 from J, leaving 7 bases between them. The CDR3 covers 14 residues. CDR3 residues: CASSLDQGNSPLHF. The CDR3 DNA follows: TGTGCCAGCAGCTTAGATCAGGGGAATTCACCCCTCCACTTT.

The chain links TRBV18 to TRBJ2-3; D might be TRBD1 (5 bases). CDR3 length: 14 residues. Deletions cut 4 bases from V and 2 bases from J, with 10 bases between. CDR1 is KGHSH, CDR2 LQKENI, per germline. CDR3 in amino acids: CASSQSGSTDTQYF. CDR3 DNA sequence: TGTGCCAGCTCACAATCAGGGTCCACAGATACGCAGTATTTT.

The rearrangement uses TRBV5-6 and TRBJ1-2; D may be TRBD1 (5 bases). Germline values: CDR1 SGHDT, CDR2 YYEEEE. The CDR3 contains 14 residues. V shed 0 bases and J shed 4 bases, with 10 bases lying between them. The CDR3 region has the DNA TGTGCCAGCAGCTTGGCCGGGGGGGTCTATGGCTACACCTTC. Translation: CASSLAGGVYGYTF.

The chain joins TRBV19 to TRBJ1-2; 7 bases are a match to TRBD1. There are 16 residues in the CDR3. The ends lost 4 bases at V and 8 bases at J; junction bases unmatched: 16. CDR1 is LNHDA and CDR2 is SQIVND in the germline V gene (reference sequence). For the CDR3, the DNA is TGTGCCAGTAGTAGACGACAGGGCGCCTGGTCGGAGGGCTACACCTTC. Amino acid sequence: CASSRRQGAWSEGYTF.

The chain is built from TRBV6-1 and TRBJ2-1; D not resolved. Trimming pared 7 bases from V and 3 bases from J, leaving 4 bases between. This CDR3 has 11 amino acids. CDR1 MNHNS and CDR2 SASEGT come from the germline V gene. The CDR3 nucleotides read TGTGCCAGCAATATCTACAATGAGCAGTTCTTC. Encoded protein: CASNIYNEQFF.

The chain has TRBV6-6 and TRBJ1-1; 7 bases fit TRBD1. The length of the CDR3 is 14 residues. The V gene's germline CDR1 is MNHNY and CDR2 SVGAGI (reference sequence). The V segment lost 2 bases and the J segment 7 bases; nucleotides outside the gene matches: 7. The CDR3 DNA is TGTGCCAGCAGTTACCCAGGACAGGCGGGTGAAGCTTTCTTT. Protein product: CASSYPGQAGEAFF.